One T cell receptor (beta chain) is described in this entry. What this receptor recognizes is not known. Nothing much larger sits one base from this clone, and base qualities are not available. The data were obtained in a study of technical replicates of blood from a few donors (dated by TCRdb to 2017 to 2019). Library prep was done by the immunoSEQ multiplex PCR assay. Here the immuneACCESS table is served through TCRdb, limited to in-frame sequences with V and J called. Missing clones are a known gap in these copies; in checked studies unresolved V genes cover under half, and the rest lacks a known reason. Recorded for this sample are some 74,000 clones; about nine tenths of them occurred a single time. The ten biggest clones cover approximately 0.42% of the sample. The V end gives up 4 bases and the J end 3 bases, leaving 5 bases in the junction not matched to a gene. According to the germline V gene, CDR1 reads SQVTM and CDR2 reads ANQGSEA. From cysteine to phenylalanine, the CDR3 is 13 amino acids long. The kept DNA is CDR3 alone, 39 bases in frame from the first base.

Sequenced input: T cells isolated from PBMCs. The chain joins TRBV29-1 to TRBJ2-7; 8 bases in the middle match TRBD1. The sequence was obtained from a human donor in good health. The base sequence is TGCAGCGTTGTACCTACAGGGGGCTACGAGCAGTACTTC. Translated, it gives CSVVPTGGYEQYF.